This entry concerns a single TCR beta chain. Its antigen is as yet unknown. Trimming shortened V by 0 bases and J by 8 bases, and 12 bases separated the two germline ends. Germline loops: CDR1 SGDLS, CDR2 YYNGEE. CDR3 length: 13 amino acids. The data stem from a study of siplizumab effects on memory and regulatory T cells. Each sample had roughly 10^5 TCR templates assayed. The data were produced by immunoSEQ multiplex PCR, yet TCRdb's version contains in-frame clones alone and is incomplete. This table has about 40,000 clones, approximately 88% appearing once. Naive, memory, effector memory and TEMRA subsets, all unstimulated, were sequenced in a few donor pairs. Overall study findings and caveats: Sequences below about 10^-5 frequency were poorly captured, and few alloreactive clones mapped to unstimulated subsets.

This clonotype originated in a human donor in good health. The chain links TRBV9 to TRBJ2-7, with a possible D match to TRBD2 (7 bases). Sequenced sample: naive CD4+ T cells sorted from blood. The DNA of the CDR3 is TGTGCCAGCAGCGTAGGTGAGCGGGACAAGCAGTACTTC. Translated: CASSVGERDKQYF.